These 30 T cell receptor beta chains were all obtained from the same sample, sequenced in a study of blood T cell repertoires in COVID-19 (dated by TCRdb to the early 2020s). Libraries came from the immunoSEQ multiplex PCR assay. Held by TCRdb, this immuneACCESS table contains in-frame sequences only and omits some clones. Under half of the omission traces to an unresolved V gene where checked; the cause of the rest is unknown. Counted in this sample were around 700,000 clones; approximately 90% of them appeared once. Roughly 0.25% of the sample comes from the top ten. Sequenced sample: peripheral blood. Receptor source: a woman under 30 with acute or convalescent COVID-19.

The chain links TRBV19 to TRBJ2-2; perhaps TRBD2 as D (5 bases). V lost 8 bases, J lost 3 bases, and 13 bases lay in between. The germline V gene encodes CDR1 LNHDA and CDR2 SQIVND (reference sequence). CDR3 length equals 14 residues. CDR3 nucleotides: TGTGCCAGTGTGAACCACGGGGACACCGGGGAGCTGTTTTTT. It yields the protein CASVNHGDTGELFF.

The chain couples TRBV18 to TRBJ1-6, with 9 positions matching TRBD1. This CDR3 contains 15 residues. Germline CDR1 KGHSH, CDR2 LQKENI. V lost 0 bases and J lost 9; bases outside the gene matches: 3. Here the CDR3 DNA reads TGTGCCAGCTCACCACCGGGACAGGGAGGTTCACCCCTCCACTTT. It translates to CASSPPGQGGSPLHF.

The chain is built from TRBV5-4 and TRBJ2-1, with D tentatively TRBD1 (6 bases). The V end lost 6 bases, the J end lost 9 bases, and 13 bases lay between the germline ends. The CDR3 contains 12 residues. Per germline, CDR1 SGHNT and CDR2 YYREEE (reference sequence). CDR3 coding DNA: TGTGCCAGCACCCCCAGGGGCGGTGAGCAGTTCTTC. It specifies CASTPRGGEQFF.

The chain employs TRBV6-2 or TRBV6-3 and TRBJ1-6; D is ambiguous. The CDR3 consists of 18 residues. Germline CDR1 MNHEY, CDR2 SVGEGT. Trimming removed 1 base from V and 3 bases from J, with 16 bases in between. The CDR3 protein is CASSYYPAGLGYNSPLHF. DNA for the CDR3: TGTGCCAGCAGTTACTATCCTGCGGGGTTGGGCTATAATTCACCCCTCCACTTT.

The chain uses TRBV7-9 and TRBJ2-7; D not resolved. CDR1 and CDR2 (germline): SEHNR, FQNEAQ (reference sequence). Trimming cost V 5 bases and J 6 bases, with 14 bases left between them. The CDR3 contains 13 residues. CDR3 DNA: TGTGCCAGCAGCCCCTCGGAAAGAGGCGAGCAGTACTTC. Translated: CASSPSERGEQYF.

This chain joins TRBV12-5 and TRBJ1-1; D may be TRBD1 (6 bases). The ends were cut back, 0 bases at V and 4 bases at J, with 12 bases in the middle. The germline gives CDR1 LGHNT, CDR2 FRNRAP. This CDR3 is built from 15 residues. CDR3 DNA sequence: TGTGCTAGTGGTTTGGTACAGGGTCACAGCACTGAAGCTTTCTTT. This sequence encodes CASGLVQGHSTEAFF.

The rearrangement links TRBV6-4 to TRBJ2-1; tentative D call: TRBD1 (5 bases). Trimming removed 0 bases at V and 6 bases at J, with 9 bases between. Germline V gene lookup returns CDR1 MRHNA and CDR2 SNTAGT. The CDR3 consists of 14 residues. CDR3 in amino acids: CASSDSGLPNEQFF. CDR3 in DNA: TGTGCCAGCAGTGACTCGGGGCTCCCCAATGAGCAGTTCTTC.

The genes are TRBV21-1 and TRBJ1-1. TRBV21-1 is labeled a pseudogene. The CDR3 covers 14 residues. CDR3 DNA sequence: TGTGCCAGCAGCGACGGGGGTCGGGGCACTGAAGCTTTCTTT. The encoded protein is CASSDGGRGTEAFF.

The chain carries TRBV6-1 and TRBJ2-7; tentatively, D is TRBD1 (6 bases). Looked up from germline, CDR1 is MNHNS and CDR2 is SASEGT. CDR3 length equals 15 residues. V was shortened by 2 bases and J by 3 bases, with 14 bases between the two germline ends. CDR3 DNA sequence: TGTGCCAGCAGTGAACCCTTTAGGACAGTCTACGAGCAGTACTTC. This gives the protein CASSEPFRTVYEQYF.

On this clone: This specimen includes other DNA sequences encoding the same CDR3. J is TRBJ2-3 and V is TRBV9, with D perhaps TRBD2 (5 bases). In germline, CDR1 is SGDLS, CDR2 YYNGEE. V lost 1 base and J lost 3, with 6 bases in between. The CDR3 covers 13 residues. CDR3 region: CASSVPGTDTQYF. The CDR3 DNA sequence: TGTGCCAGCAGCGTACCGGGAACAGATACGCAGTATTTT.

The CDR3 DNA follows: TGCAGCGTTGGACAGGAATACGAGCAGTACTTC. Its protein product is CSVGQEYEQYF. V gene TRBV29-1 combines with J gene TRBJ2-7; D is perhaps TRBD1 (6 bases). Germline V gives CDR1 SQVTM, CDR2 ANQGSEA. The V end was cut by 4 bases, the J end by 4 bases, with 8 bases between. This CDR3 contains 11 residues.

This sequence joins TRBV5-1 and TRBJ1-1, with TRBD1 as a possible D gene (6 bases). The length of the CDR3 is 14 residues. CDR1 and CDR2 (germline): SGHRS, YFSETQ. V shed 4 bases and J shed 4 bases, with 14 bases lying between them. The CDR3 DNA follows: TGCGCCAGCAGCACACAGGGAGGGGGCACTGAAGCTTTCTTT. It codes for CASSTQGGGTEAFF.

The rearrangement joins TRBV5-1 to TRBJ1-1; no clear D. V lost 5 bases to trimming and J lost 4 bases, with 15 bases between them. CDR3 length equals 14 residues. Germline V gives CDR1 SGHRS, CDR2 YFSETQ. The DNA of the CDR3 is TGCGCCAGCAGACCCTCGAGAGCAGGCACTGAAGCTTTCTTT. Translated: CASRPSRAGTEAFF. Full variable domain (rest looked up from reference TRBV5-1 and TRBJ1-1): KAGVTQTPRYLIKTRGQQVTLSCSPISGHRSVSWYQQTPGQGLQFLFEYFSETQRNKGNFPGRFSGRQFSNSRSEMNVSTLELGDSALYLCASRPSRAGTEAFFGQGTRLTVV.

This clone was recorded once. The V and J genes are TRBV18 and TRBJ2-1; 7 nucleotides match TRBD1. CDR3 length: 14 residues. In germline, CDR1 is KGHSH, CDR2 LQKENI. Unmatched junction bases numbered 5, after V lost 4 bases and J lost 5 bases. Here the CDR3 reads CASSQGQRNNEQFF. The CDR3 bases are TGTGCCAGCTCACAGGGACAGCGGAACAATGAGCAGTTCTTC.

V gene TRBV6-5 combines with J gene TRBJ1-4; a weak D match, TRBD1 (5 bases). V lost 7 bases, J lost 4 bases, and 13 bases lay in between. Germline CDR1 reads MNHEY; CDR2 reads SVGAGI. This CDR3 is built from 14 residues. Here the CDR3 reads CASKVGGDNEKLFF. The CDR3 coding sequence is TGTGCCAGCAAGGTGGGGGGGGATAATGAAAAACTGTTTTTT.

On this clone: Other nucleotide sequences in the sample specify the same CDR3. The CDR3 DNA reads as TGTGCCAGCAGTTTAGGGGCTGGCTCTGGGGCCAACGTCCTGACTTTC. It encodes CASSLGAGSGANVLTF. The chain couples TRBV7-3 to TRBJ2-6; tentatively, D is TRBD1 (5 bases). CDR3 size: 16 residues. Between the trimmed V and J ends, which lost 6 bases and 0 bases, there was a span of 12 bases. CDR1 SGHTA and CDR2 FQGTGA come from the germline V gene.

The chain has TRBV11-2 and TRBJ1-2, with D perhaps TRBD1 (6 bases). Germline-derived CDR1 and CDR2 are SGHAT and FQNNGV. The V end was cut by 0 bases, the J end by 3 bases, with 14 bases between. CDR3 length: 16 amino acids. CDR3 nucleotides: TGTGCCAGCAGCTTAGAGGGGGCAGGGTGGGACTATGGCTACACCTTC. This codes for CASSLEGAGWDYGYTF.

The chain carries TRBV6-1 and TRBJ1-1, with TRBD1 as a possible D gene (5 bases). Trimming removed 2 bases from V and 4 bases from J, with 8 bases in between. CDR1 is MNHNS, CDR2 SASEGT, per germline. This CDR3 region has 13 residues. The CDR3 DNA follows: TGTGCCAGCAGTGAAAGGGGTGGCACTGAAGCTTTCTTT. Protein: CASSERGGTEAFF.

The chain has TRBV24-1 and TRBJ2-3; 8 bases fit TRBD2. With V trimmed by 0 bases and J by 1 base, 5 bases remained unmatched. This CDR3 region has 17 residues. CDR1 KGHDR and CDR2 SFDVKD come from the germline V gene. The CDR3 protein is CATSDLGTRGGTDTQYF. DNA of the CDR3: TGTGCCACCAGTGATTTGGGGACGCGGGGGGGCACAGATACGCAGTATTTT.

This sequence joins TRBV4-1 and TRBJ2-5; 7 bases are a match to TRBD1. CDR3 length equals 18 residues. Germline V CDR1 and CDR2: MGHRA, YSYEKL. V lost 2 bases, J lost 2 bases, and 14 bases stayed unmatched. The chain's CDR3 is CASSQRIQGKLGQETQYF. The CDR3 DNA is TGCGCCAGCAGCCAACGTATACAGGGGAAACTGGGGCAAGAGACCCAGTACTTC.

The chain is built from TRBV18 and TRBJ1-6, with D possibly being TRBD1 (5 bases). V was cut by 0 bases and J by 6 bases, with 12 bases left in between. CDR3 length equals 16 residues. Looked up from germline, CDR1 is KGHSH and CDR2 is LQKENI. CDR3 DNA sequence: TGTGCCAGCTCACCACCGGTGGGGCGGGGTAATTCACCCCTCCACTTT. Translated, it gives CASSPPVGRGNSPLHF.

V is TRBV3-1 (or the pseudogene TRBV3-2) and J is TRBJ2-7; 10 bases map to TRBD2. The CDR3 extends over 16 amino acids. Germline assignment: CDR1 LGHDT and CDR2 YNNKEL (reference sequence). Trimming at V came to 0 bases and at J to 0 bases, leaving 2 bases not matched to a gene. CDR3 residues: CASSQEERGGSYEQYF. In DNA, the CDR3 is TGTGCCAGCAGCCAAGAGGAGCGGGGGGGCTCCTACGAGCAGTACTTC.

V is TRBV19 and J is TRBJ2-5; possibly TRBD2 for D (5 bases). The V and J ends lost 3 bases and 2 bases respectively, with 13 bases between them. Per the germline V gene, CDR1 is LNHDA and CDR2 is SQIVND (reference sequence). The CDR3 loop spans 15 amino acids. The CDR3 here is CASSIFRGPQETQYF. Here the CDR3 DNA reads TGTGCCAGTAGTATTTTTAGAGGGCCACAAGAGACCCAGTACTTC.

This clone was seen a handful of times. This chain connects TRBV4-2 to TRBJ1-2, with D perhaps TRBD1 (5 bases). Germline values: CDR1 LGHNA, CDR2 YNFKEQ. The ends were cut back, 1 base at V and 5 bases at J, with 14 bases in the middle. The CDR3 is 15 amino acids. The CDR3: CASSQVRQGAYGYTF. The CDR3 DNA sequence: TGTGCCAGCAGCCAAGTTCGGCAGGGCGCTTATGGCTACACCTTC.

The chain is built from TRBV19 and TRBJ1-1; D remains unclear. V was clipped by 7 bases and J by 6 bases, with 18 bases between them. Looked up from germline, CDR1 is LNHDA and CDR2 is SQIVND (reference sequence). This CDR3 is 14 amino acids long. The CDR3 reads CASKAGGPPPEAFF. The CDR3 nucleotides are TGTGCCAGTAAGGCCGGAGGGCCACCCCCTGAAGCTTTCTTT.

The chain recombines TRBV19 with TRBJ1-1, with no clear D. The germline CDR1 and CDR2 sequences are LNHDA and SQIVND (reference sequence). With 6 bases removed from V and 1 base from J, the gap between germline ends came to 9 bases. This CDR3 comprises 13 residues. The CDR3 reads CASRPIENTEAFF. The CDR3, as DNA: TGTGCCAGTAGGCCTATTGAGAACACTGAAGCTTTCTTT.

V gene TRBV27 combines with J gene TRBJ1-1, with a possible D match to TRBD1 (6 bases). The germline V gene has CDR1 MNHEY and CDR2 SMNVEV (reference sequence). The CDR3 is 14 residues long. Trimming pared 8 bases from V and 5 bases from J, leaving 18 bases between. CDR3 sequence reads: CASGLGGMLTEAFF. The CDR3 region has the DNA TGTGCCAGCGGACTAGGGGGTATGTTGACTGAAGCTTTCTTT.

The CDR3 spells CASSSGVRYGYTF. The CDR3 DNA is TGCGCCAGCAGCTCAGGGGTGCGCTATGGCTACACCTTC. The chain carries TRBV4-3 and TRBJ1-2; D might be TRBD1 (6 bases). Germline CDR1 is LGHNA and CDR2 is YSLEER. Trimming cost V 5 bases and J 4 bases, with 11 bases left between them. The CDR3 is 13 amino acids.

Concerning this clone: Distinct nucleotide sequences in the sample also encode this CDR3. This chain links TRBV7-2 with TRBJ2-1, with a weak D call TRBD2 (6 bases). CDR3 length: 14 amino acids. Germline V gives CDR1 SGHTA, CDR2 FQGNSA. Trimming removed 0 bases at V and 4 bases at J, with 7 bases between. The CDR3 region is CASSLAGGYNEQFF. The CDR3, as DNA: TGTGCCAGCAGCTTAGCGGGGGGATACAATGAGCAGTTCTTC.

This clone has just a few counts. Within the sample, other DNA sequences also encode this same CDR3. This chain joins TRBV18 and TRBJ1-5; no clear D gene. The V and J ends lost 1 base and 4 bases respectively, with 8 bases between them. Germline-derived CDR1 and CDR2 are KGHSH and LQKENI. The CDR3 loop spans 14 amino acids. CDR3 nucleotide sequence: TGTGCCAGCTCACCACTCGGAGATAATCAGCCCCAGCATTTT. It yields the protein CASSPLGDNQPQHF.